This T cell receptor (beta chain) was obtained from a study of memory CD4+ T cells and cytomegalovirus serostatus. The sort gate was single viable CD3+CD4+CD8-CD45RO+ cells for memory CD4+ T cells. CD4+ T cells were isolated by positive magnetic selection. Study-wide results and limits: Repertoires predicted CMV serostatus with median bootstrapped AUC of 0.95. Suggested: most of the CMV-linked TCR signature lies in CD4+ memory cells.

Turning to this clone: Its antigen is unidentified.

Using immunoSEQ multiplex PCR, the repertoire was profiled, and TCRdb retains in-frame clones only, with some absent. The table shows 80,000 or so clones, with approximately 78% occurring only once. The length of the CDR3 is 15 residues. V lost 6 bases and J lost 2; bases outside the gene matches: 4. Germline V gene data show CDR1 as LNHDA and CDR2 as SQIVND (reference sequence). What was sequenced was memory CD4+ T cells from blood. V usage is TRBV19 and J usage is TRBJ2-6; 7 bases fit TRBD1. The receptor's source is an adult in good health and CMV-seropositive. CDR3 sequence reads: CASSPQGAGANVLTF. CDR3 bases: TGTGCCAGTAGCCCTCAGGGGGCTGGGGCCAACGTCCTGACTTTC. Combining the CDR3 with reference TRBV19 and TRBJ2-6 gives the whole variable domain DGGITQSPKYLFRKEGQNVTLSCEQNLNHDAMYWYRQDPGQGLRLIYYSQIVNDFQKGDIAEGYSVSREKKESFPLTVTSAQKNPTAFYLCASSPQGAGANVLTFGAGSRLTVL.